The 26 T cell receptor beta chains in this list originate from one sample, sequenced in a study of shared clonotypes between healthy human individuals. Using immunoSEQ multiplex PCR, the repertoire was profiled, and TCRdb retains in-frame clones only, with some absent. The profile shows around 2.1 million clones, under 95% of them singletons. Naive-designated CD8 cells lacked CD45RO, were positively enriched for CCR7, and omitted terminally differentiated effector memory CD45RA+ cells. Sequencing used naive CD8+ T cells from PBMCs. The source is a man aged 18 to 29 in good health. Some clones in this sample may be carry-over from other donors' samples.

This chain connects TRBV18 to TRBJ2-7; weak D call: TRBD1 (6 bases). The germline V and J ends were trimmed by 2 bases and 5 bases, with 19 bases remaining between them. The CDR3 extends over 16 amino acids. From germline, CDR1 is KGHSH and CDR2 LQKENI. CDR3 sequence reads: CASSPDAGAPRHEQYF. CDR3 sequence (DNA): TGTGCCAGCTCACCAGACGCAGGGGCCCCTAGGCACGAGCAGTACTTC.

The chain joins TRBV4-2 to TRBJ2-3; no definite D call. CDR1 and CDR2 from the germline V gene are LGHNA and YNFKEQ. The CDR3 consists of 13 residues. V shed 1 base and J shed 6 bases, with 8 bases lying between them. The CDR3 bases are TGTGCCAGCAGCCAAGCGAAATCGGATACGCAGTATTTT. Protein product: CASSQAKSDTQYF.

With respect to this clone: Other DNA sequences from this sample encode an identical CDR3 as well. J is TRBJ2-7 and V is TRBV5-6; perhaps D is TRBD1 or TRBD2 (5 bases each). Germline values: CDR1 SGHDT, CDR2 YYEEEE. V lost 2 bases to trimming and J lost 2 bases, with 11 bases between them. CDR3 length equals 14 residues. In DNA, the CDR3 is TGTGCCAGCAGCTTCGGGACGGCGGCCTACGAGCAGTACTTC. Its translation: CASSFGTAAYEQYF.

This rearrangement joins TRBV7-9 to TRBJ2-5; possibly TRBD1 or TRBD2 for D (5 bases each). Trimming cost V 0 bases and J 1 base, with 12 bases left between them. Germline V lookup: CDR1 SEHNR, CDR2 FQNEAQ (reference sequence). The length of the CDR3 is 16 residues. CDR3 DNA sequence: TGTGCCAGCAGCTTAGCGGGGGTTGGTCCCCAAGAGACCCAGTACTTC. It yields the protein CASSLAGVGPQETQYF. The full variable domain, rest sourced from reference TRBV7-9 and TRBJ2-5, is DTGVSQNPRHKITKRGQNVTFRCDPISEHNRLYWYRQTLGQGPEFLTYFQNEAQLEKSRLLSDRFSAERPKGSFSTLEIQRTEQGDSAMYLCASSLAGVGPQETQYFGPGTRLLVL.

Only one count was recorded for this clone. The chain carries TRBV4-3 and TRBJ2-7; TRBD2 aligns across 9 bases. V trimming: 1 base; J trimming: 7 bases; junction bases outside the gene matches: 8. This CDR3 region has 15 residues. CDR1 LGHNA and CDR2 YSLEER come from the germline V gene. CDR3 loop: CASSQVLAGEEEQYF. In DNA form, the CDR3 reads TGCGCCAGCAGCCAAGTTTTAGCGGGAGAGGAGGAGCAGTACTTC.

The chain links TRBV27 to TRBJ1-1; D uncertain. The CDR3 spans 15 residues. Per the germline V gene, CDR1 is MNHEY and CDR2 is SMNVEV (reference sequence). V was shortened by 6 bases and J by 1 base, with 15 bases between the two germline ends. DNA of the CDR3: TGTGCCAGCAGCTCCATCCATGACAAGAACACTGAAGCTTTCTTT. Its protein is CASSSIHDKNTEAFF.

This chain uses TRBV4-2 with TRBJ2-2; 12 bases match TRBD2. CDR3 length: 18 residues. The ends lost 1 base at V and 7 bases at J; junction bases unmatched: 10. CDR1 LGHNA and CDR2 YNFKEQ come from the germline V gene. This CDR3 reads CASSQASGRAFLSGELFF. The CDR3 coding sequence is TGTGCCAGCAGCCAAGCTAGCGGGAGGGCCTTTTTGAGCGGGGAGCTGTTTTTT.

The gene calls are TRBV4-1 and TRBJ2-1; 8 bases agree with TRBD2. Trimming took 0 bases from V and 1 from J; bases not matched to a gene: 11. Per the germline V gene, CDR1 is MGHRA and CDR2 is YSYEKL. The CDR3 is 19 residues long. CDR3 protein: CASSQDPSLSGRSYNEQFF. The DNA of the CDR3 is TGCGCCAGCAGCCAAGACCCCTCCTTGAGCGGGAGATCCTACAATGAGCAGTTCTTC.

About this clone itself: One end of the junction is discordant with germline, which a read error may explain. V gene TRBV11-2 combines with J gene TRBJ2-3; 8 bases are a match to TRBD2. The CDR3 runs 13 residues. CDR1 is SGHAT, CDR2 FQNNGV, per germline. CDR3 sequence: CASSPGAGGGAFF. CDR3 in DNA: TGTGCCAGCAGTCCTGGGGCGGGAGGAGGGGCTTTTTTT.

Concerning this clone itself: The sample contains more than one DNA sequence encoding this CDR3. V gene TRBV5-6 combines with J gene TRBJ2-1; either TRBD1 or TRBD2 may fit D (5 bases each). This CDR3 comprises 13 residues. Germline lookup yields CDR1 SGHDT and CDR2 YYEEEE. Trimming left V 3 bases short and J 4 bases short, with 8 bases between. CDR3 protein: CASSWGTYNEQFF. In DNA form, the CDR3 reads TGTGCCAGCAGCTGGGGGACGTACAATGAGCAGTTCTTC.

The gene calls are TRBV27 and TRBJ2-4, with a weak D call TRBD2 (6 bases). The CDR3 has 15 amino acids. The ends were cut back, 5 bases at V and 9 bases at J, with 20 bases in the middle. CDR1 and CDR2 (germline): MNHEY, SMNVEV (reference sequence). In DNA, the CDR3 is TGTGCCAGCAGTGCGGGGACCGGGGTCGTTCTCATTCAGTACTTC. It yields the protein CASSAGTGVVLIQYF.

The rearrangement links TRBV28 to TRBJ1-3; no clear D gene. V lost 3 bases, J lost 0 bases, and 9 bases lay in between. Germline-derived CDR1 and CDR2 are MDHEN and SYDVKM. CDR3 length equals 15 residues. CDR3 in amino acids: CASSFVLDSGNTIYF. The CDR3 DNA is TGTGCCAGCAGTTTTGTCCTAGACTCTGGAAACACCATATATTTT.

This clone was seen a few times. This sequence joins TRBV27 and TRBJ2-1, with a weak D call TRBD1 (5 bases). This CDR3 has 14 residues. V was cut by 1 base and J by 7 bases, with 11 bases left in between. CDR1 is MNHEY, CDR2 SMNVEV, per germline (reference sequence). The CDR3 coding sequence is TGTGCCAGCAGTTTATTGGCCCCAGGGAATGAGCAGTTCTTC. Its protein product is CASSLLAPGNEQFF.

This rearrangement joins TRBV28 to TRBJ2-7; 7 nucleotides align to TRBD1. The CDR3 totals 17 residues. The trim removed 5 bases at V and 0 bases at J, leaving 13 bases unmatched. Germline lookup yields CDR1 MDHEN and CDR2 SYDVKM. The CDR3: CASSPAHAGTASYEQYF. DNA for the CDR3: TGTGCCAGCAGTCCGGCTCACGCCGGGACAGCCTCCTACGAGCAGTACTTC.

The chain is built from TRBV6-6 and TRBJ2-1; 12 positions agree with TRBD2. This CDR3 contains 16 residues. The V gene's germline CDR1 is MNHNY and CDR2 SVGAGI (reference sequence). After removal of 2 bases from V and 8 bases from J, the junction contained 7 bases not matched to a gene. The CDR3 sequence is CASSYPRLAGVDEQFF. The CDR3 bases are TGTGCCAGCAGTTACCCGAGACTAGCGGGAGTGGATGAGCAGTTCTTC.

CDR3 loop: CASSDGDSKPYEQYF. The CDR3 region has the DNA TGTGCCAGCAGCGATGGGGACAGCAAGCCCTACGAGCAGTACTTC. The gene calls are TRBV9 and TRBJ2-7, with 7 bases matching TRBD1. The CDR3 has 15 residues. Germline values: CDR1 SGDLS, CDR2 YYNGEE. The V and J ends lost 3 bases and 2 bases, in that order; junction bases with no gene match: 8.

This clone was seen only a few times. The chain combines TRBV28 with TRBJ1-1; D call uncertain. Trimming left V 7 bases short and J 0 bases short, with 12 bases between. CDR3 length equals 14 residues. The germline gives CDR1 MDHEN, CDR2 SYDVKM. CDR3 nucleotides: TGTGCCAGCATCTCTGCGGGGATGAACACTGAAGCTTTCTTT. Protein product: CASISAGMNTEAFF. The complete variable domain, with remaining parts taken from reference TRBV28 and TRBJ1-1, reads DVKVTQSSRYLVKRTGEKVFLECVQDMDHENMFWYRQDPGLGLRLIYFSYDVKMKEKGDIPEGYSVSREKKERFSLILESASTNQTSMYLCASISAGMNTEAFFGQGTRLTVV.

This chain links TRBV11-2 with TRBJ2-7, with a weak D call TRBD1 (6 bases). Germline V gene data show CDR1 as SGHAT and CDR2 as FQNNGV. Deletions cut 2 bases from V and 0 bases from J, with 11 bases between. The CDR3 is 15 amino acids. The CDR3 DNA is TGTGCCAGCAGCTTAACCGGGACAAACTCCTACGAGCAGTACTTC. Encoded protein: CASSLTGTNSYEQYF.

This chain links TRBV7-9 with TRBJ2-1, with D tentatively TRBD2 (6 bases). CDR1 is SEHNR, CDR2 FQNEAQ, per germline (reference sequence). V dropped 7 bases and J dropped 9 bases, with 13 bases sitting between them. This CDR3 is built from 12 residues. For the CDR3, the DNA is TGTGCCAGCAAACTAGCTGGGACTGAGCAGTTCTTC. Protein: CASKLAGTEQFF.

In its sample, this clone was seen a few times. In nucleotides, the CDR3 is TGCGCCAGCAGCCGTGGGACGGGGAACACTGAAGCTTTCTTT. Its translation: CASSRGTGNTEAFF. The chain recombines TRBV4-3 with TRBJ1-1, with a weak D call TRBD1 (5 bases). Germline V CDR1 and CDR2: LGHNA, YSLEER. The V end was cut by 4 bases, the J end by 1 base, with 10 bases between. CDR3 length: 14 residues.

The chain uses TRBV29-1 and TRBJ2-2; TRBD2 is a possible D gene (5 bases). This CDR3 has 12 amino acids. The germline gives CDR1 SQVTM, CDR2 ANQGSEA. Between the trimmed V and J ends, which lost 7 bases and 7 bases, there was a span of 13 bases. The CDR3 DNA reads TGCAGCGGAGCCGGGGAAGGCGGGGAGCTGTTTTTT. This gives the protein CSGAGEGGELFF.

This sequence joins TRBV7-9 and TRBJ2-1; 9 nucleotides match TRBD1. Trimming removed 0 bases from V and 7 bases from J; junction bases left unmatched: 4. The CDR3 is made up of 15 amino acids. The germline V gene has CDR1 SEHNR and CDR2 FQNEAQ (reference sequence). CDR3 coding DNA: TGTGCCAGCAGCTTAGCACAGGGGGCTGTAAATGAGCAGTTCTTC. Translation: CASSLAQGAVNEQFF.

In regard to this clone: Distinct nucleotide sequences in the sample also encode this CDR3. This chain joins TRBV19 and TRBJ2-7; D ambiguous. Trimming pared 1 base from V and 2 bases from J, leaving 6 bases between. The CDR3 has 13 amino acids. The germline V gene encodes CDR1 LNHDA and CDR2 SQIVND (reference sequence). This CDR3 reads CASSIGLTYEQYF. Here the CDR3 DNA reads TGTGCCAGTAGTATAGGACTGACCTACGAGCAGTACTTC.

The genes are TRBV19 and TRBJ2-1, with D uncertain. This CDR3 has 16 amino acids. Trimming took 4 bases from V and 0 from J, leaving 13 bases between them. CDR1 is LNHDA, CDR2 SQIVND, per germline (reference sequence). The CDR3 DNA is TGTGCCAGTAGTAGACCCAAACCGGGCTCCTACAATGAGCAGTTCTTC. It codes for CASSRPKPGSYNEQFF.

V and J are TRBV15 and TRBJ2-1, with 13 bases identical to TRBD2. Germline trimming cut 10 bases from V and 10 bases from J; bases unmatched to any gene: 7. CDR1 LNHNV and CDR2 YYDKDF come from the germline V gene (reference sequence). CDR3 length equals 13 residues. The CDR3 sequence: CASGLAGVVEQFF. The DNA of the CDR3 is TGTGCCAGCGGACTAGCGGGAGTAGTGGAGCAGTTCTTC. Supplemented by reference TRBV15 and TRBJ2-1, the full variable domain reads DAMVIQNPRYQVTQFGKPVTLSCSQTLNHNVMYWYQQKSSQAPKLLFHYYDKDFNNEADTPDNFQSRRPNTSFCFLDIRSPGLGDTAMYLCASGLAGVVEQFFGPGTRLTVL.

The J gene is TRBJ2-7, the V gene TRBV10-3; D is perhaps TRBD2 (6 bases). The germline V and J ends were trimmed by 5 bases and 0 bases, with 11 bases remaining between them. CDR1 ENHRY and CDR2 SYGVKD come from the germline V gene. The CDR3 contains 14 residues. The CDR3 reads CAISWDFPSYEQYF. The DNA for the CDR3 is TGTGCCATCAGTTGGGACTTTCCCTCCTACGAGCAGTACTTC.